The clone carrying this T cell receptor beta chain has only one observation. This sample is part of a study of blood T cell repertoires in COVID-19. Germline V CDR1 and CDR2: SGHDT, YYEEEE. V dropped 2 bases and J dropped 0; count of bases not matched to a gene: 6. The CDR3 is 17 amino acids. The repertoire was sequenced with immunoSEQ multiplex PCR; TCRdb's copy has only in-frame clones and lacks some. The table shows 450,000 to 500,000 clones, with approximately 86% occurring only once. This clonotype originated in a woman between 55 and 75 years old who had recovered from COVID-19. Sequenced material: PBMCs or T cells enriched from blood (not recorded which). J is TRBJ1-5 and V is TRBV5-6; 9 bases line up with TRBD1. CDR3 DNA sequence: TGTGCCAGCAGCTTCGGACAGGGGTCCTATAGCAATCAGCCCCAGCATTTT. Its protein product is CASSFGQGSYSNQPQHF.